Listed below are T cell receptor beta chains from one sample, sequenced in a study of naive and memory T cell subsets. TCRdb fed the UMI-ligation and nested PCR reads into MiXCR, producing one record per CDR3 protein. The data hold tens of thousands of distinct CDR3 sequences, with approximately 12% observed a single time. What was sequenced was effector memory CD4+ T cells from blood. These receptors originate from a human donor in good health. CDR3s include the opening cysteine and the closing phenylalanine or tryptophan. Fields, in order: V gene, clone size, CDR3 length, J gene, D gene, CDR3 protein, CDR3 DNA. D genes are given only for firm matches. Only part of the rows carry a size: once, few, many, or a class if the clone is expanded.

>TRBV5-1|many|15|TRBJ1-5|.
CASSLTGSEYQPQHF
TGCGCCAGCAGCTTGACGGGGTCGGAGTATCAGCCCCAGCATTTT
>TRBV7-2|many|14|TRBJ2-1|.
CASSLVNGHNEQFF
TGTGCCAGCAGCTTAGTTAACGGACACAATGAGCAGTTCTTC
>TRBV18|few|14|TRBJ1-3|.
CASSPPGSGNTIYF
TGTGCCAGCTCACCACCGGGATCTGGAAACACCATATATTTT
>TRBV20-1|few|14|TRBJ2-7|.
CSARIDSGTYEQYF
TGCAGTGCTAGGATCGACAGTGGCACCTACGAGCAGTACTTC
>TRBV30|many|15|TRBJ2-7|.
CAWSTKTGTKYEQYF
TGTGCCTGGAGTACCAAAACCGGGACAAAATACGAGCAGTACTTC
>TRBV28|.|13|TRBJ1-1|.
CASSLSAQREAFF
TGTGCCAGCAGTTTATCGGCACAGCGGGAAGCTTTCTTT
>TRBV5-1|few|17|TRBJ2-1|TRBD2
CASSMGVTSGRFNEQFF
TGCGCCAGCAGCATGGGTGTGACTAGCGGGAGGTTCAATGAGCAGTTCTTC
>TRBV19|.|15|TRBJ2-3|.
CASSIGTAHTDTQYF
TGTGCCAGTAGTATAGGAACAGCGCACACAGATACGCAGTATTTT
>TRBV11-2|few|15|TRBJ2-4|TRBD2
CASSLGTSRPRIQYF
TGTGCCAGCAGCTTAGGGACTAGTCGTCCTCGAATTCAGTACTTC
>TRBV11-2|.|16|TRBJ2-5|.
CASSLVTSAGMETQYF
TGTGCCAGCAGCTTAGTGACGTCGGCGGGAATGGAGACCCAGTACTTC
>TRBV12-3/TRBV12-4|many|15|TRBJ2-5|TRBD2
CASSLRLAGVETQYF
TGTGCCAGCAGTTTACGGCTAGCGGGAGTGGAGACCCAGTACTTC
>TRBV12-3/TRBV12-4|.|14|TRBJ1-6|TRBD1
CASRDRAVSSPLHF
TGTGCCAGCAGGGACAGGGCAGTAAGTTCACCCCTCCACTTT
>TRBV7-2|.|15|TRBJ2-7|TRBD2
CASSQRSGPLGEQYF
TGTGCCAGCAGCCAGCGTAGCGGGCCCCTGGGGGAGCAGTACTTC
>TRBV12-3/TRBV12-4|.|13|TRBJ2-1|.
CASSLNRWNEQFF
TGTGCCAGCAGTTTAAACAGGTGGAATGAGCAGTTCTTC
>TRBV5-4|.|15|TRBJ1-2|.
CAFTPGGTENYGYTF
TGTGCCTTCACCCCCGGGGGGACGGAAAACTATGGCTACACCTTC
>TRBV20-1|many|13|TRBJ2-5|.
CSARQGYQETQYF
TGCAGTGCTAGACAGGGGTACCAAGAGACCCAGTACTTC
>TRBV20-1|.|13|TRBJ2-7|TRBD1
CSARTGRAYEQYF
TGCAGTGCTCGGACAGGGCGCGCCTACGAGCAGTACTTC
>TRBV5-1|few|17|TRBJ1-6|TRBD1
CASSLIPRQGRTTPLHF
TGCGCCAGCAGCTTGATACCGAGACAGGGGCGAACGACACCCCTCCACTTT
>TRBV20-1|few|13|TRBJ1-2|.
CSARVGTDYGYTF
TGCAGTGCTAGAGTTGGTACGGACTATGGCTACACCTTC
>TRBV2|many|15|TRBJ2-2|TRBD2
CASKSSGRGTGELFF
TGTGCCAGCAAGTCCAGCGGGAGAGGTACCGGGGAGCTGTTTTTT
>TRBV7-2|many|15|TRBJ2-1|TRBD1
CASSLAPGQGYEQFF
TGTGCCAGCAGCTTAGCGCCGGGACAGGGCTATGAGCAGTTCTTC
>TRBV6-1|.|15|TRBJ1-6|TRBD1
CASSIWTGDNSPLHF
TGTGCCAGCAGTATATGGACAGGGGATAATTCACCCCTCCACTTT
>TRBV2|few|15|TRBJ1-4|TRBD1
CASSESAGGYEKLFF
TGTGCCAGCAGTGAATCTGCAGGGGGCTATGAAAAACTGTTTTTT
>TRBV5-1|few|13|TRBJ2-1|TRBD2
CASSTGGYNEQFF
TGCGCCAGCAGCACGGGGGGATACAATGAGCAGTTCTTC
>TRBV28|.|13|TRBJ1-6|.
CASARRAVSPLHF
TGTGCCAGCGCAAGGCGGGCAGTCTCACCCCTCCACTTT
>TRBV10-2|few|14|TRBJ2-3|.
CASNPTGGTDTQYF
TGCGCCAGCAACCCGACGGGAGGCACAGATACGCAGTATTTT
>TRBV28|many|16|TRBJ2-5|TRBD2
CASSLGLAGGQETQYF
TGTGCCAGCAGTTTGGGGCTAGCGGGAGGTCAAGAGACCCAGTACTTC
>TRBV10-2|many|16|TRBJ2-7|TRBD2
CASSEIHSGSPYEQYF
TGCGCCAGCAGTGAGATCCACAGCGGGAGCCCCTACGAGCAGTACTTC
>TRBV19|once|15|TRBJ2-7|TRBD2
CASSPKRGADYEQYF
TGTGCCAGTAGTCCCAAGCGGGGAGCCGACTACGAGCAGTACTTC
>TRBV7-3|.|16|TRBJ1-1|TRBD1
CASSANPGTGTDGAFF
TGTGCCAGCAGCGCCAATCCCGGGACAGGGACCGACGGAGCTTTCTTT
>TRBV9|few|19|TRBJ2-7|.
CASSPSSARGAQALYEQYF
TGTGCCAGCAGCCCGAGTAGCGCCCGAGGGGCTCAAGCCCTATACGAGCAGTACTTC
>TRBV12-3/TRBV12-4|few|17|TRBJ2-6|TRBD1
CASSFGDRGSGANVLTF
TGTGCCAGCAGTTTTGGGGACAGGGGATCTGGGGCCAACGTCCTGACTTTC
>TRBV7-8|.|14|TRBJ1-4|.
CASSPRGSNEKLFF
TGTGCCAGCAGCCCACGGGGGTCTAATGAAAAACTGTTTTTT
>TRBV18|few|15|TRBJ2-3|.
CASSLVHHSTDTQYF
TGTGCCAGCTCCCTTGTGCACCATAGCACAGATACGCAGTATTTT
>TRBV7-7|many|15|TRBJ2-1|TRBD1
CASSPQTGQYNEQFF
TGTGCCAGCAGCCCCCAGACAGGGCAATACAATGAGCAGTTCTTC
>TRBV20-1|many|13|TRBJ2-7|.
CSGLALGSYEQYF
TGCAGTGGTCTAGCGCTAGGTTCCTACGAGCAGTACTTC
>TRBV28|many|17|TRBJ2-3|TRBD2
CASSLFASGTSTDTQYF
TGTGCCAGCAGTTTATTCGCTAGCGGGACTAGCACAGATACGCAGTATTTT
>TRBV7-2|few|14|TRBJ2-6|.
CASSPGTGANVLTF
TGTGCCAGCAGCCCTGGTACTGGGGCCAACGTCCTGACTTTC
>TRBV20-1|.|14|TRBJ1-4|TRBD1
CSASRTGVNEKLFF
TGCAGTGCTAGCCGGACAGGGGTTAATGAAAAACTGTTTTTT
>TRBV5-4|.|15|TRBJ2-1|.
CASSQGVGSYNEQFF
TGTGCCAGCAGCCAGGGAGTTGGGTCCTACAATGAGCAGTTCTTC
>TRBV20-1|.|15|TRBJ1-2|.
CSARVPSGAQCGYTF
TGCAGTGCTAGAGTTCCCAGCGGGGCGCAGTGCGGCTACACCTTC
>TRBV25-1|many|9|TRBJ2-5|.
CAAGETQYF
TGTGCGGCGGGGGAGACCCAGTACTTC
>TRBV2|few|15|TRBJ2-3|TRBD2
CASSELAGVSDTQYF
TGTGCCAGCAGTGAACTAGCGGGAGTTTCGGATACGCAGTATTTT
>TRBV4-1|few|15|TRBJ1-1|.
CASSQDRSIYTEAFF
TGCGCCAGCAGCCAAGACAGGTCTATTTACACTGAAGCTTTCTTT
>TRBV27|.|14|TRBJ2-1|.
CASSLSSEARLQFF
TGTGCCAGCAGTTTATCTTCAGAGGCACGGTTACAGTTCTTC
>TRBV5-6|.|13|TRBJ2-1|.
CASSAGYHNEQFF
TGTGCCAGCAGCGCAGGGTACCACAATGAGCAGTTCTTC
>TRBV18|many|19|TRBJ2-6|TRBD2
CASSPYSPAGTSGANVLTF
TGTGCCAGCTCACCCTATAGCCCAGCGGGGACCTCTGGGGCCAACGTCCTGACTTTC
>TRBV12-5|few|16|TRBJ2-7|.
CASGLGTTGPPYEQYF
TGTGCTAGTGGTTTGGGGACCACAGGGCCCCCCTACGAGCAGTACTTC
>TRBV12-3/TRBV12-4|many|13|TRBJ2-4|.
CASSTGGSGLQYF
TGTGCCAGCTCGACAGGAGGGAGCGGGCTTCAGTACTTC
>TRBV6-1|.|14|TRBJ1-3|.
CASQGQITGNTIYF
TGTGCCAGCCAAGGACAGATAACTGGAAACACCATATATTTT
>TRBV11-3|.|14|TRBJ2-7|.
CASSLEGASYEQYF
TGTGCCAGCAGCTTAGAGGGGGCGAGCTACGAGCAGTACTTC
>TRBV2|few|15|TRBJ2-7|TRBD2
CASGGSGRASYEQYF
TGTGCCAGCGGGGGGAGCGGGAGGGCCTCCTACGAGCAGTACTTC